The T cell receptor (beta chain) under discussion was sequenced for a study of blood T cell repertoires in COVID-19. Study-level information: Material from acute and convalescent COVID-19 was sourced from the United States, Italy and Spain. T cells, B-cell-depleted T cells, or PBMCs supplied cDNA or gDNA.

The CDR3 sequence is 17 residues long. V lost 0 bases, J lost 4 bases, and 5 bases stayed unmatched. From germline, CDR1 is LGHNA and CDR2 YNFKEQ. In the original workflow: Reference gene primers were amplified, and this amplification served to estimate nucleated cell counts. The protocol was immunoSEQ multiplex PCR, while the TCRdb copy is restricted to in-frame clones and leaves out a portion. The DNA was the basis for D and trimming; V, J and clone size are from that table. The sample carries about 300,000 clones, about 81% recorded once. During active infection, Seattle patients enrolled and were then monitored through disease.

V and J are TRBV4-2 and TRBJ2-5; TRBD2 agrees at 13 bases. The sequence came from a human donor with COVID-19, enrolled during active disease. The donor label of this sample is uncertain. The sample comprised peripheral blood. This CDR3 is CASSQDQRLAGGETQYF. CDR3 nucleotide sequence: TGTGCCAGCAGCCAAGATCAGAGACTAGCGGGAGGAGAGACCCAGTACTTC.